Below, 25 T cell receptor beta chains from the same sample are listed, as sequenced in a study of blood T cell repertoires in COVID-19. Some clones are missing from TCRdb's copy, which holds only in-frame ones; the method was immunoSEQ multiplex PCR. The profile covers some 180,000 clones, with approximately 92% appearing a single time and 0.53% taken by the ten largest. What was sequenced was peripheral blood. These receptor sequences come from a man over 45 with acute or convalescent COVID-19.

The count of this clone is one. J is TRBJ1-1 and V is TRBV4-2, with D perhaps matching TRBD1 (6 bases). The germline CDR1 and CDR2 sequences are LGHNA and YNFKEQ. Trimming shortened V by 3 bases and J by 5 bases, and 13 bases separated the two germline ends. The CDR3 totals 14 residues. CDR3 region: CASSHRGGFTEAFF. The CDR3 DNA sequence: TGTGCCAGCAGCCACCGGGGGGGCTTTACTGAAGCTTTCTTT.

In its sample, this clone was seen once. The V call is TRBV2, the J call TRBJ2-1; 7 nucleotides line up with TRBD2. Germline V gives CDR1 SNHLY, CDR2 FYNNEI. The V and J ends lost 7 bases and 7 bases, in that order; junction bases with no gene match: 10. This CDR3 has 14 amino acids. The CDR3 protein is CASTSRAGRNEQFF. The CDR3 bases are TGTGCCAGCACGAGTAGAGCGGGACGGAATGAGCAGTTCTTC. Complete variable domain (other parts from reference TRBV2 and TRBJ2-1): EPEVTQTPSHQVTQMGQEVILRCVPISNHLYFYWYRQILGQKVEFLVSFYNNEISEKSEIFDDQFSVERPDGSNFTLKIRSTKLEDSAMYFCASTSRAGRNEQFFGPGTRLTVL.

The rearrangement joins TRBV2 to TRBJ1-5; D call uncertain. The V and J ends lost 8 bases and 1 base respectively, with 12 bases between them. From germline, CDR1 is SNHLY and CDR2 FYNNEI. This CDR3 is 14 amino acids long. This CDR3 reads CASQDWSSNQPQHF. CDR3 DNA sequence: TGTGCCAGCCAAGACTGGTCGAGCAATCAGCCCCAGCATTTT.

This CDR3 is CASSQDLGGTEGNTIYF. CDR3 DNA sequence: TGCGCCAGCAGCCAAGATCTGGGGGGGACGGAGGGAAACACCATATATTTT. The V gene is TRBV4-3, the J gene TRBJ1-3; weak D call: TRBD1 (5 bases). Germline loops: CDR1 LGHNA, CDR2 YSLEER. This CDR3 comprises 17 residues. V was trimmed by 0 bases and J by 4 bases, leaving 16 bases between them.

The J gene is TRBJ2-2, the V gene TRBV6-5; D not certain. The germline V and J ends were trimmed by 0 bases and 2 bases, with 10 bases remaining between them. Germline V gives CDR1 MNHEY, CDR2 SVGAGI. This CDR3 contains 16 residues. Here the CDR3 DNA reads TGTGCCAGCAGTTACTCGAGGCGGAGTAACACCGGGGAGCTGTTTTTT. It is translated as CASSYSRRSNTGELFF.

V is TRBV5-8 and J is TRBJ1-4; D may be TRBD1 (6 bases). The germline V gene encodes CDR1 SGHTS and CDR2 YDEGEE. The CDR3 contains 15 residues. Deletions cut 0 bases from V and 3 bases from J, with 9 bases between. In DNA form, the CDR3 reads TGTGCCAGCAGCTTGGGGACAGTTTCTAATGAAAAACTGTTTTTT. Its translation: CASSLGTVSNEKLFF.

V and J are TRBV7-2 and TRBJ2-3; D gene ambiguous. CDR3 length: 13 residues. Germline CDR1 and CDR2: SGHTA and FQGNSA. The V gene lost 3 bases and the J gene lost 2 bases, with 6 bases spanning the gap. CDR3 region: CASSLRITDTQYF. Here the CDR3 DNA reads TGTGCCAGCAGCTTGAGAATCACAGATACGCAGTATTTT. The whole variable domain, filled in from reference TRBV7-2 and TRBJ2-3, reads GAGVSQSPSNKVTEKGKDVELRCDPISGHTALYWYRQSLGQGLEFLIYFQGNSAPDKSGLPSDRFSAERTGGSVSTLTIQRTQQEDSAVYLCASSLRITDTQYFGPGTRLTVL.

J is TRBJ2-7 and V is TRBV6-5; D is possibly TRBD1 (5 bases). The CDR3 has 13 residues. Trimming stripped 7 bases from V and 4 bases from J, with 14 bases between. From germline, CDR1 is MNHEY and CDR2 SVGAGI. The CDR3 DNA reads TGTGCCAGCACTCTGAACAGGTATTACGAGCAGTACTTC. It yields the protein CASTLNRYYEQYF.

J is TRBJ1-4 and V is TRBV4-1; TRBD1 might be the D (6 bases). Deletions cut 3 bases from V and 8 bases from J, with 16 bases between. From germline, CDR1 is MGHRA and CDR2 YSYEKL. The CDR3 is 15 residues long. As DNA, the CDR3 is TGCGCCAGCAGCCATCTTCACAGGGAAGGCGAAAAACTGTTTTTT. This gives the protein CASSHLHREGEKLFF.

This clone was seen once. The chain recombines TRBV3-1 (or the pseudogene TRBV3-2) with TRBJ1-1; TRBD1 might be the D (5 bases). Germline CDR1 is LGHDT and CDR2 is YNNKEL (reference sequence). CDR3 length: 13 amino acids. Deletions cut 3 bases from V and 8 bases from J, with 13 bases between. The chain's CDR3 is CASSQTSRGEAFF. CDR3 nucleotides: TGTGCCAGCAGCCAGACCAGCCGGGGGGAAGCTTTCTTT.

The table lists this clone with a count of one. The J gene is TRBJ2-5, the V gene TRBV7-2; TRBD2 might be the D (6 bases). V was shortened by 7 bases and J by 3 bases, with 18 bases between the two germline ends. The CDR3 covers 15 residues. Looked up from germline, CDR1 is SGHTA and CDR2 is FQGNSA. The CDR3 protein is CASNHAAGREETQYF. The DNA of the CDR3 is TGTGCCAGCAATCACGCCGCGGGGCGCGAAGAGACCCAGTACTTC.

This clone was seen a single time. This chain uses TRBV5-6 with TRBJ2-1, with a tentative D call TRBD1 (6 bases). The V gene's germline CDR1 is SGHDT and CDR2 YYEEEE. The V and J ends lost 0 bases and 0 bases respectively, with 10 bases between them. The CDR3 length is 16 residues. The CDR3 bases are TGTGCCAGCAGCTTGGGGACAGCGACCTCCTACAATGAGCAGTTCTTC. As protein: CASSLGTATSYNEQFF.

This chain connects TRBV6-2 or TRBV6-3 to TRBJ2-1; D is unclear. V was cut by 2 bases and J by 7 bases, with 6 bases left in between. The germline CDR1 and CDR2 sequences are MNHEY and SVGEGT. The CDR3 spans 12 residues. CDR3 bases: TGTGCCAGCAGTTACGCCAGAAATGAGCAGTTCTTC. It translates to CASSYARNEQFF.

The chain carries TRBV10-3 and TRBJ1-3, with TRBD1 matching 9 bases. With V trimmed by 7 bases and J by 4 bases, 2 bases remained unmatched. In germline, CDR1 is ENHRY, CDR2 SYGVKD. The CDR3 has 13 residues. As DNA, the CDR3 is TGTGCCATCAAAGGACAGGGGGGAAACACCATATATTTT. Translated, it gives CAIKGQGGNTIYF.

The chain employs TRBV7-2 and TRBJ2-6, with D possibly being TRBD1 (5 bases). Germline loops: CDR1 SGHTA, CDR2 FQGNSA. The germline V and J ends were trimmed by 0 bases and 0 bases, with 6 bases remaining between them. The CDR3 contains 16 residues. CDR3 protein: CASSLAGRSGANVLTF. CDR3 nucleotides: TGTGCCAGCAGCTTAGCGGGGCGCTCTGGGGCCAACGTCCTGACTTTC.

The chain couples TRBV27 to TRBJ2-2; D ambiguous. This CDR3 region has 15 residues. CDR1 and CDR2 from the germline V gene are MNHEY and SMNVEV (reference sequence). Trimming pared 7 bases from V and 0 bases from J, leaving 12 bases between. The CDR3 reads CASKMAAPNTGELFF. The CDR3, as DNA: TGTGCCAGCAAAATGGCGGCCCCGAACACCGGGGAGCTGTTTTTT.

The chain combines TRBV11-2 with TRBJ2-7; TRBD1 might be the D (5 bases). CDR1 is SGHAT, CDR2 FQNNGV, per germline. Trimming took off 5 bases at V and 7 bases at J, with 15 bases between the two ends. There are 13 residues in the CDR3. The CDR3 bases are TGTGCCAGCAGCCCACAGGACCAGGGTGAGCAGTACTTC. As protein: CASSPQDQGEQYF.

A few counts support this clone. Different DNA sequences within this sample yield the same CDR3. The V call is TRBV9, the J call TRBJ1-3; D ambiguous. V lost 4 bases, J lost 3 bases, and 5 bases lay in between. CDR1 and CDR2 from the germline V gene are SGDLS and YYNGEE. The CDR3 loop spans 12 amino acids. CDR3 sequence: CASSPRGNTIYF. CDR3 DNA sequence: TGTGCCAGCAGCCCCCGTGGAAACACCATATATTTT.

The rearrangement uses TRBV18 and TRBJ2-6, with D hard to call. The V gene's germline CDR1 is KGHSH and CDR2 LQKENI. The CDR3 totals 14 residues. V lost 5 bases and J lost 0, with 5 bases in between. CDR3 nucleotide sequence: TGTGCCAGCTCATACAGCTCTGGGGCCAACGTCCTGACTTTC. Its protein product is CASSYSSGANVLTF.

The genes are TRBV13 and TRBJ2-3, with 10 bases fitting TRBD1. Germline CDR1 is PRHDT and CDR2 is FYEKMQ (reference sequence). The trim removed 5 bases at V and 0 bases at J, leaving 8 bases unmatched. The CDR3 is made up of 17 amino acids. CDR3 coding DNA: TGTGCCAGCAGCCAACCTGACAGGGGGCGAAGCACAGATACGCAGTATTTT. It encodes CASSQPDRGRSTDTQYF.

CDR3 DNA sequence: TGTGCCAGCAGCTCCCAGGGACAGGGAAACACCGGGGAGCTGTTTTTT. It is translated as CASSSQGQGNTGELFF. The V gene is TRBV7-3, the J gene TRBJ2-2, with 9 positions matching TRBD1. CDR3 size: 16 residues. After removal of 4 bases from V and 2 bases from J, the junction contained 5 bases not matched to a gene. Germline V gene lookup returns CDR1 SGHTA and CDR2 FQGTGA.

The J gene is TRBJ1-1, the V gene TRBV24-1; D gene unclear. Germline CDR1 and CDR2: KGHDR and SFDVKD. The CDR3 sequence is 15 residues long. V was trimmed by 2 bases and J by 1 base, leaving 10 bases between them. CDR3 DNA: TGTGCCACCAGTGATTCAGGAAGACGGAACACTGAAGCTTTCTTT. Translated, it gives CATSDSGRRNTEAFF.

This rearrangement joins TRBV2 to TRBJ2-3; 9 bases agree with TRBD1. The germline V gene encodes CDR1 SNHLY and CDR2 FYNNEI. This CDR3 is built from 14 residues. The J segment lost 8 bases and the V segment lost 9 bases, leaving 12 bases of the junction unmatched. The CDR3 reads CASQWGQGEGTQYF. DNA of the CDR3: TGTGCCAGTCAATGGGGACAGGGTGAGGGTACGCAGTATTTT.

V and J are TRBV2 and TRBJ1-1; TRBD1 matches at 10 bases. J was trimmed by 1 base and V by 3 bases; bases with no gene match: 2. This CDR3 region has 15 residues. The V gene's germline CDR1 is SNHLY and CDR2 FYNNEI. DNA of the CDR3: TGTGCCAGCAGTGACTGGACAGGGGGGAACACTGAAGCTTTCTTT. It encodes CASSDWTGGNTEAFF.

The chain joins TRBV4-1 to TRBJ1-5, with 9 bases fitting TRBD1. Germline V gives CDR1 MGHRA, CDR2 YSYEKL. The CDR3 is made up of 18 amino acids. V shed 0 bases, J shed 2 bases, and the junction held 8 bases outside the gene matches. The CDR3 loop reads CASSQDTGTGYGNQPQHF. The CDR3 region has the DNA TGCGCCAGCAGCCAAGATACCGGGACAGGGTACGGCAATCAGCCCCAGCATTTT.